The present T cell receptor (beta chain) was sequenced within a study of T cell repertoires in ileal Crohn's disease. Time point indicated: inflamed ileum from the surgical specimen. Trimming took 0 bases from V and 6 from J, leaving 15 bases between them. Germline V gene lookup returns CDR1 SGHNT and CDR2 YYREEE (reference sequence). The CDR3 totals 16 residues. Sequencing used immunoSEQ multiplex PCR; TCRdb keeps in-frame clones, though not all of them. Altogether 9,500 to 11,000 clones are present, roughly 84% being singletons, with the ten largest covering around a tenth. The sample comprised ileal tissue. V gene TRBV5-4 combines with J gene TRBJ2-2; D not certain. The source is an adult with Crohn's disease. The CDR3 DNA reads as TGTGCCAGCAGCTTGGATGGTGGCGGCCCAGCCGGGGAGCTGTTTTTT. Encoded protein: CASSLDGGGPAGELFF.